This entry lists 17 T cell receptor beta chains sequenced from one sample in a study of shared clonotypes between healthy human individuals. Sequenced by immunoSEQ multiplex PCR; TCRdb stores in-frame clones only, minus some. The sample shows 950,000 to 1,100,000 clones, around 76% of them seen only once. Sequenced sample: memory CD4+ T cells sorted from blood. Subset reported: CD45RA-negative fraction. The receptor set was obtained from a young man in good health.

V and J are TRBV5-1 and TRBJ2-7, with 7 bases fitting TRBD1. The CDR3 sequence is 14 residues long. V was pared by 4 bases and J by 6 bases, with 10 bases of the junction left unmatched. CDR1 and CDR2 from the germline V gene are SGHRS and YFSETQ. In DNA, the CDR3 is TGCGCCAGCAGCGCACAGGGGTCCCAGGGCGAGCAGTACTTC. The encoded protein is CASSAQGSQGEQYF.

With respect to this clone: Other DNA sequences in this sample translate to the same CDR3. The chain employs TRBV5-1 and TRBJ2-1; 9 bases agree with TRBD2. Germline loops: CDR1 SGHRS, CDR2 YFSETQ. This CDR3 is built from 15 residues. V was pared by 4 bases and J by 5 bases, with 7 bases of the junction left unmatched. The CDR3 here is CASSPSGGTNNEQFF. Written as DNA, the CDR3 is TGCGCCAGCAGCCCCAGCGGGGGGACTAACAATGAGCAGTTCTTC.

This clone turned up a few times. The chain recombines TRBV6-1 with TRBJ2-3; D remains unclear. Germline CDR1 reads MNHNS; CDR2 reads SASEGT. This CDR3 region has 15 residues. The ends were cut back, 4 bases at V and 3 bases at J, with 14 bases in the middle. The CDR3, as DNA: TGTGCCAGCAGTGGCGAAGGGTATTTTACAGATACGCAGTATTTT. Its protein product is CASSGEGYFTDTQYF.

The chain recombines TRBV7-2 with TRBJ2-7, with 10 bases aligning to TRBD1. This CDR3 has 12 residues. J gave up 9 bases and V 5 bases, and 4 bases lay outside the gene matches. Germline V gene data show CDR1 as SGHTA and CDR2 as FQGNSA. The CDR3 bases are TGTGCCAGCAGCAGACAGGGGGCCGGGCAGTACTTC. This codes for CASSRQGAGQYF.

The chain uses TRBV5-6 and TRBJ1-1, with D hard to call. This CDR3 region has 14 residues. The V gene's germline CDR1 is SGHDT and CDR2 YYEEEE. V lost 4 bases and J 3 bases, leaving 13 bases between the germline ends. In nucleotides, the CDR3 is TGTGCCAGCAGCCCCACAGAGAAATACACTGAAGCTTTCTTT. Protein: CASSPTEKYTEAFF.

The CDR3 region has the DNA TGTGCCAGCAAAAACGACCGGGGGGGCTACGAGCAGTACTTC. Encoded protein: CASKNDRGGYEQYF. The chain couples TRBV5-4 to TRBJ2-7; 8 bases match TRBD2. The CDR3 is 14 residues long. The V gene's germline CDR1 is SGHNT and CDR2 YYREEE (reference sequence). V shed 6 bases, J shed 3 bases, and the junction held 8 bases outside the gene matches. The full variable domain, with the rest looked up from reference TRBV5-4 and TRBJ2-7, is ETGVTQSPTHLIKTRGQQVTLRCSSQSGHNTVSWYQQALGQGPQFIFQYYREEENGRGNFPPRFSGLQFPNYSSELNVNALELDDSALYLCASKNDRGGYEQYFGPGTRLTVT.

This clone was seen at least ten times. This chain connects TRBV6-6 to TRBJ2-6, with TRBD1 identical over 8 bases. Losses at the gene ends were 6 bases for V and 4 bases for J; bases not matched to a gene: 8. The length of the CDR3 is 16 residues. CDR1 and CDR2 from the germline V gene are MNHNY and SVGAGI (reference sequence). CDR3 sequence (DNA): TGTGCCAGCAGATACCCCCAGGGGGCCGGGGCCAACGTCCTGACTTTC. This sequence encodes CASRYPQGAGANVLTF.

The V and J genes are TRBV11-3 and TRBJ2-7; 10 positions agree with TRBD2. Germline CDR1 SGHNT, CDR2 YENEEA. Germline trimming cut 5 bases from V and 7 bases from J; bases unmatched to any gene: 17. This CDR3 has 17 residues. The chain's CDR3 is CASSSIPPGLAPREQYF. CDR3 nucleotides: TGTGCCAGCAGCAGCATCCCACCGGGACTAGCGCCCCGGGAGCAGTACTTC.

This chain links TRBV19 with TRBJ2-5, with 7 bases identical to TRBD1. There are 14 residues in the CDR3. CDR1 and CDR2 (germline): LNHDA, SQIVND (reference sequence). Trimming cost V 3 bases and J 1 base; bases outside gene matches: 2. CDR3 coding DNA: TGTGCCAGTAGTATCCGGGACAGCCAAGAGACCCAGTACTTC. It encodes CASSIRDSQETQYF.

V is TRBV7-8 and J is TRBJ2-5; D gene uncertain. The CDR3 covers 12 residues. The V gene lost 5 bases and the J gene lost 5 bases, with 9 bases spanning the gap. Germline assignment: CDR1 SGHVS and CDR2 FQNEAQ. In nucleotides, the CDR3 is TGTGCCAGCAGCCTGGCACCCGAGACCCAGTACTTC. Amino acids: CASSLAPETQYF. The complete variable domain, with remaining parts taken from reference TRBV7-8 and TRBJ2-5, reads GAGVSQSPRYKVAKRGQDVALRCDPISGHVSLFWYQQALGQGPEFLTYFQNEAQLDKSGLPSDRFFAERPEGSVSTLKIQRTQQEDSAVYLCASSLAPETQYFGPGTRLLVL.

This CDR3 is CASSGSGTSGREATQYF. CDR3 nucleotides: TGTGCCAGCAGTGGTTCCGGGACTAGCGGGAGGGAGGCGACCCAGTACTTC. The J gene is TRBJ2-5, the V gene TRBV2; 16 positions match TRBD2. Germline values: CDR1 SNHLY, CDR2 FYNNEI. This CDR3 comprises 17 residues. The junction had 9 bases not matched to a gene; V was cut back by 4 bases and J by 7 bases. Based on the CDR3 plus reference TRBV2 and TRBJ2-5, the full variable domain is EPEVTQTPSHQVTQMGQEVILRCVPISNHLYFYWYRQILGQKVEFLVSFYNNEISEKSEIFDDQFSVERPDGSNFTLKIRSTKLEDSAMYFCASSGSGTSGREATQYFGPGTRLLVL.

CDR3 amino acids: CAWTRVGSYNSPLHF. The CDR3 nucleotides are TGTGCCTGGACCAGGGTCGGATCCTATAATTCACCCCTCCACTTT. The rearrangement links TRBV30 to TRBJ1-6; TRBD1 might be the D (5 bases). The germline CDR1 and CDR2 sequences are GTSNPN and SVGIG (reference sequence). The CDR3 covers 15 residues. The ends were cut back, 4 bases at V and 1 base at J, with 11 bases in the middle.

This chain links TRBV6-5 with TRBJ2-7; D not resolved. Germline CDR1 and CDR2: MNHEY and SVGAGI. The CDR3 is 14 amino acids. V lost 9 bases, J lost 6 bases, and 21 bases lay in between. In DNA form, the CDR3 reads TGTGCCAGTTCTTTGGGCTCCGGTGGTTCCGAGCAGTACTTC. This codes for CASSLGSGGSEQYF.

CDR3 loop: CSVEGTTITDTQYF. The CDR3 DNA is TGCAGCGTTGAGGGGACGACGATCACAGATACGCAGTATTTT. V gene TRBV29-1 combines with J gene TRBJ2-3; the D gene could be TRBD1 or TRBD2 (5 bases each). Trimming took 3 bases from V and 2 from J, leaving 12 bases between them. The CDR3 has 14 amino acids. Germline CDR1 SQVTM, CDR2 ANQGSEA.

This clone was picked up one time. The V call is TRBV7-2, the J call TRBJ2-7; D is unresolved. CDR3 length: 12 residues. Germline assignment: CDR1 SGHTA and CDR2 FQGNSA. The V end lost 5 bases, the J end lost 0 bases, and 5 bases lay between the germline ends. The CDR3 DNA sequence: TGTGCCAGCAGCACGAACTCCTACGAGCAGTACTTC. Residues: CASSTNSYEQYF.

The V gene is TRBV7-2, the J gene TRBJ2-7; perhaps TRBD2 as D (6 bases). The CDR3 loop spans 18 amino acids. The V end was cut by 1 base, the J end by 0 bases, with 19 bases between. Looked up from germline, CDR1 is SGHTA and CDR2 is FQGNSA. The CDR3 loop is CASSLVSSVLGGSYEQYF. CDR3 in DNA: TGTGCCAGCAGCTTAGTGTCTAGCGTCCTGGGGGGCTCCTACGAGCAGTACTTC. The whole variable domain, remainder taken from reference TRBV7-2 and TRBJ2-7, is GAGVSQSPSNKVTEKGKDVELRCDPISGHTALYWYRQSLGQGLEFLIYFQGNSAPDKSGLPSDRFSAERTGGSVSTLTIQRTQQEDSAVYLCASSLVSSVLGGSYEQYFGPGTRLTVT.

The rearrangement uses TRBV10-2 and TRBJ2-5; weak D call: TRBD2 (5 bases). CDR1 and CDR2 from the germline V gene are WSHSY and SAAADI. This CDR3 is 13 amino acids long. V was clipped by 4 bases and J by 4 bases, with 10 bases between them. This CDR3 is CASSVGVRETQYF. In DNA form, the CDR3 reads TGCGCCAGCAGTGTCGGGGTTAGAGAGACCCAGTACTTC.